This record concerns one TCR beta chain sequence. There are a few counts of this clone. It has no known antigen specificity. Within one base of it there is no much larger clone, and no base qualities were kept. All of the isolated RNA was reverse transcribed with the High Capacity cDNA Reverse Transcription Kit, so expressed TCRB transcripts were sequenced. Deep immunoSEQ sequencing was applied to naive, central memory and regulatory T cell samples, giving an average of approximately 3.8 million total reads per sample. Sorted cells were lysed in RLT buffer, and RNA was extracted using DNase-treated RNeasy Micro or Mini kits according to cell number. Each cell subset was processed separately to prevent cross-contamination, with patient and healthy donor samples processed together. The immunoSEQ multiplex PCR was used to amplify TCRB sequences from cDNA, yielding 87-bp fragments that span the CDR3 region. The amplicons were sequenced using the Illumina HiSeq platform. In the source study's methods: PCR bias was corrected computationally using synthetic template baselines, and reads within Hamming distance 2 were collapsed, with unmergeable singletons discarded. Reads were aligned against IMGT to assign V, D and J genes, CDR3 length and insertions or deletions at six rearrangement sites. Clonotype counts were normalized to sorted cell number within each subset before computing true diversity and Gini coefficients with the tcR R package. Repertoire sharing was quantified using the overlap coefficient calculated on TCRB nucleotide sequences. The table was pulled from immuneACCESS by TCRdb, which kept in-frame rearrangements only. Such tables lose some clones; where checked, under half of the loss comes from unresolved V genes, and the rest has no known cause. The DNA was the basis for D and trimming; V, J and clone size are from that table. This sample lists about 320,000 clones; around 15% were detected once. The top ten clones comprise under 8.5% of the sample.

Trimming at the junction amounts to 0 bases on V and 4 bases on J, and the germline ends lie 3 bases apart. The CDR3, from cysteine to phenylalanine, totals 12 residues. Kept here is only the CDR3 DNA, which spans 36 bases and is read in frame from base 1. CDR1 and CDR2 are read off the germline V gene as SGHDT and YYEEEE. The data derive from a study of beta chain features in type 1 diabetes (dated by TCRdb to the late 2010s). For the wider study: No differences in mean age, gender distribution, total cell number or subset yield were found between patients and healthy donors. Regulatory and stem cell-like memory subsets were isolated from only 8 patients and roughly 8 healthy donors, whereas naive and central memory subsets came from all 28 donors. The study compared the TCRB repertoires of sorted circulating CD4+ T cell subsets in recently diagnosed type 1 diabetes patients with those in matched healthy donors. A total of around 110,000,000 sorted cells were examined across all samples, and RNA yield correlated strongly with the number of cells per subset.

From each donor, a single peripheral blood sample of 90 to 150 mL on average was drawn into heparinised tubes. Using a panel that included CD45RO, CCR7, CD25, CD127, CD95 and CD27, naive, central memory, regulatory and stem cell-like memory CD4+ T cells were sorted on a BD FACSAria II. Every sorted population had a purity above 95%. PBMCs were isolated immediately by Lymphoprep density gradient centrifugation and stained directly without culture. To minimize batch effects, samples were stained and sorted in pairs, one healthy donor with one patient per experiment. General study outcomes and caveats: Sequencing cDNA rather than genomic DNA could over-represent highly expressing activated cells, although activation and CD3 levels did not differ between groups. Because the HLA sub-analyses included only small numbers of individuals, any influence of HLA type on TCRB rearrangement was left unresolved. PCR might favor shorter templates, but patient and control samples were amplified and corrected together, so any skew would affect both groups equally. At VDJ recombination sites, type 1 diabetes patients had fewer insertions and more deleted nucleotides, which implies abnormalities in thymic rearrangement. A moderate but significant shortening of TCRB CDR3 length was observed in type 1 diabetes patients in all four CD4+ subsets. The naive, central memory and regulatory TCRB repertoires appeared to resemble one another more closely among patients than among healthy donors.

The sequence came from a man aged 30 to 45 in good health. The specimen sequenced was central memory CD4+ T cells from blood. In this chain, TRBV5-6 is recombined with TRBJ2-3; no D gene is confidently identified. The bases are TGTGCCAGCAGCTTGGTGGCAGATACGCAGTATTTT. It is translated as CASSLVADTQYF. Supplemented by the reference TRBV5-6 and TRBJ2-3 proteins around the CDR3, the complete variable domain is DAGVTQSPTHLIKTRGQQVTLRCSPKSGHDTVSWYQQALGQGPQFIFQYYEEEERQRGNFPDRFSGHQFPNYSSELNVNALLLGDSALYLCASSLVADTQYFGPGTRLTVL.